This T cell receptor beta chain was sequenced during a study of PD-1 blockade in classical Hodgkin lymphoma. As for this clone: Its target is not known.

Germline V gives CDR1 SGHVS, CDR2 FQNEAQ. There are 13 residues in the CDR3. The ends were cut back, 2 bases at V and 4 bases at J, with 8 bases in the middle. Broader study findings: Baseline diversity resembling that of newly diagnosed patients was seen in complete responders. No one has yet defined what causes the repertoire differences, which may be disease activity or prior therapy.

Repertoires were generated with immunoSEQ multiplex PCR, while TCRdb's copy carries only in-frame clones and drops some. This sample has some 50,000 clones, with around 74% found just once. Time point noted: cycle 4 day 1 (C4D1), after about 6 weeks of nivolumab. Each patient experienced a relapse that followed autologous stem cell transplantation, and brentuximab vedotin exposure varied. The chain joins TRBV7-8 to TRBJ2-5; D might be TRBD1 (6 bases). This receptor was obtained from a human donor with classical Hodgkin lymphoma. Sample: peripheral blood mononuclear cells (PBMCs), taken before the fourth cycle of nivolumab. CDR3 protein: CASSLKGVETQYF. The CDR3 bases are TGTGCCAGCAGCTTAAAGGGGGTAGAGACCCAGTACTTC.